These T cell receptor beta chains were read from a single sample in a study of blood T cell repertoires in COVID-19. The protocol was immunoSEQ multiplex PCR, while the TCRdb copy is restricted to in-frame clones and leaves out a portion. The sample contains approximately 100,000 clones, approximately 92% of which appear only once. Input material: peripheral blood. These receptors were taken from a man between 50 and 59 years old with active COVID-19. CDR3s include the opening cysteine and the closing phenylalanine or tryptophan. The order of the fields is clone size, J gene, V gene, D gene, CDR3 DNA, CDR3 protein. A D gene is named only where the DNA matches it firmly. Clone size appears in some rows only: once, few, many, or a class for an expanded clone.

NA,TRBJ2-1,TRBV7-8,TRBD2,TGTGCCAGCAGCGTGACTAGCGGGAGGCCCGCCTACAATGAGCAGTTCTTC,CASSVTSGRPAYNEQFF
NA,TRBJ1-1,TRBV5-4,NA,TGTGCCAGCAGCTACCGGGACACCAAGAACACTGAAGCTTTCTTT,CASSYRDTKNTEAFF
NA,TRBJ1-5,TRBV28,NA,TGTGCCAGCAGTTTAGGGGGGGCAATTACTCGTCAGCCCCAGCATTTT,CASSLGGAITRQPQHF
NA,TRBJ2-3,TRBV5-6,NA,TGTGCCAGCAGCTTTTGGGCCGGGAGTCAGGTCACAGATACGCAGTATTTT,CASSFWAGSQVTDTQYF
NA,TRBJ2-1,TRBV1,NA,TGCACCAGCAGCCAAGATCTGACTCCTTACAATGAGCAGTTCTTC,CTSSQDLTPYNEQFF
NA,TRBJ2-7,TRBV5-1,NA,TGCGCCAGCAGCCTCCCCGGGGGAGGTAGCTCCTACGAGCAGTACTTC,CASSLPGGGSSYEQYF
NA,TRBJ2-2,TRBV6-5,NA,TGTGCCAGCAGCAGGGGGGACACCGGGGAGCTGTTTTTT,CASSRGDTGELFF
NA,TRBJ1-5,TRBV30,NA,TGTGCCTGGAGTGTACGAGGGGGTAATCAGCCCCAGCATTTT,CAWSVRGGNQPQHF
NA,TRBJ2-3,TRBV11-2,TRBD2,TGTGCCAGCAGCCAAGACGCGGGAGGAGGGGATACGCAGTATTTT,CASSQDAGGGDTQYF
NA,TRBJ1-5,TRBV3-1/TRBV3-2,TRBD1,TGTGCCAGCAGCCCGACAGGGGGCTATCAGCCCCAGCATTTT,CASSPTGGYQPQHF
NA,TRBJ1-1,TRBV4-2,TRBD1,TGTGCCAGCAGCCAAGCGCAGACAGGGAGTAAAGAAGCTTTCTTT,CASSQAQTGSKEAFF
NA,TRBJ2-7,TRBV14,TRBD1,TGTGCCAGCAGCCGACAGGGGGGCCCCTACGAGCAGTACTTC,CASSRQGGPYEQYF
once,TRBJ2-7,TRBV28,TRBD2,TGTGCCAGCAGTATTACTAGCGGGAGAAACGAGCAGTACTTC,CASSITSGRNEQYF
NA,TRBJ2-5,TRBV7-6,NA,TGTGCCAGCAGCTTATTAGGGGGAGTCGTAGAGACCCAGTACTTC,CASSLLGGVVETQYF
NA,TRBJ1-6,TRBV2,TRBD1,TGTGCCAGCAGCGCCGACAGGGAAGGGCGATCACCCCTCCACTTT,CASSADREGRSPLHF
NA,TRBJ2-1,TRBV24-1,NA,TGTGCCACCAGTGATTTGGCCGGGGACAATGAGCAGTTCTTC,CATSDLAGDNEQFF
NA,TRBJ2-2,TRBV28,TRBD2,TGTGCCAGCAGTGGGACTAGCGGGAGCACCGGGGAGCTGTTTTTT,CASSGTSGSTGELFF
NA,TRBJ1-6,TRBV7-9,NA,TGTGCCAGCAGCTTACAGGTTAGGGGTAATTCACCCCTCCACTTT,CASSLQVRGNSPLHF
NA,TRBJ2-6,TRBV4-2,NA,TGTGCCAGCAGCCAAGAAAGCGCTGGGGCCAACGTCCTGACTTTC,CASSQESAGANVLTF
NA,TRBJ2-1,TRBV28,NA,TGTGCCAGCAGGCCCTGGGCGGGCGCGAGCTCCTACAATGAGCAGTTCTTC,CASRPWAGASSYNEQFF
NA,TRBJ2-7,TRBV7-9,NA,TGTGCCAGCAGCGGCTCAGGGGGCGCCCCGGGGGGCTACGAGCAGTACTTC,CASSGSGGAPGGYEQYF
NA,TRBJ2-3,TRBV6-1,TRBD1,TGTGCCAGCAGTGAAAGGACAGGGGGTCTCGGTACGCAGTATTTT,CASSERTGGLGTQYF
NA,TRBJ1-1,TRBV20-1,TRBD1,TGCAGCGGGGACAGGGGCGCTGAAGCTTTCTTT,CSGDRGAEAFF
NA,TRBJ2-4,TRBV19,TRBD1,TGTGCCAGTAGTAGTAGACAGGGTCAAAACATTCAGTACTTC,CASSSRQGQNIQYF
NA,TRBJ1-2,TRBV27,NA,TGTGCCAGCACTCCGCGGAGAGACGTTGGACAGTCTGGCTACACCTTC,CASTPRRDVGQSGYTF
NA,TRBJ2-5,TRBV2,TRBD2,TGTGCCAGCAGTGAACCCCTAGCGGGAGAGGAATTACGAGAGACCCAGTACTTC,CASSEPLAGEELRETQYF
NA,TRBJ2-3,TRBV28,TRBD2,TGTGCCAGCAGTGATCCGACTAGCGGTTACACAGATACGCAGTATTTT,CASSDPTSGYTDTQYF
NA,TRBJ1-2,TRBV3-1/TRBV3-2,NA,TGTGCCAGCAGCCACGGAGCGAACTATGGCTACACCTTC,CASSHGANYGYTF
NA,TRBJ1-2,TRBV7-2,TRBD1,TGTGCCAGCAGCTTTTACAGGGGACTCGACTCGGGCTACACCTTC,CASSFYRGLDSGYTF
NA,TRBJ2-7,TRBV9,TRBD1,TGTGCCAGCAGCAAACAGGGGGCGTCCTACGAGCAGTACTTC,CASSKQGASYEQYF
NA,TRBJ2-3,TRBV9,NA,TGTGCCAGCAGCGTAGTTGGAGGGGAAACAGATACGCAGTATTTT,CASSVVGGETDTQYF
NA,TRBJ2-2,TRBV2,NA,TGTGCCAGCAGTCAAACAGGGTACGGGGAGCTGTTTTTT,CASSQTGYGELFF
NA,TRBJ2-7,TRBV5-1,NA,TGCGCCAGCAGCTTGGAACAGGGCCTTCCCTACGAGCAGTACTTC,CASSLEQGLPYEQYF
NA,TRBJ2-3,TRBV7-9,TRBD1,TGTGCCAGCAGCTTAGCGCGTCCAGGACAGGGCAAAACAGATACGCAGTATTTT,CASSLARPGQGKTDTQYF
NA,TRBJ2-7,TRBV5-5,NA,TGTGCCAGCAGCTTGTCTTGGAGCCGGGAATACGAGCAGTACTTC,CASSLSWSREYEQYF
NA,TRBJ1-2,TRBV6-1,NA,TGTGCCAGCAGAGAAGAGTCGCGGGGGGTAATCTACACCTTC,CASREESRGVIYTF
few,TRBJ2-7,TRBV28,NA,TGTGCCAGCACCGAAGGGACACTGACCTACGAGCAGTACTTC,CASTEGTLTYEQYF
NA,TRBJ2-2,TRBV19,NA,TGTGCCACCTACGTCGGTGGCGGGGAGCTGTTTTTT,CATYVGGGELFF
NA,TRBJ2-7,TRBV7-9,NA,TGTGCCAGCACGGCTCCCAGCTCCTACGAGCAGTACTTC,CASTAPSSYEQYF
NA,TRBJ2-1,TRBV11-2,NA,TGTGCCAGCAGCTTAGAAAGGCTAGCGAATTACAATGAGCAGTTCTTC,CASSLERLANYNEQFF
NA,TRBJ1-2,TRBV5-1,TRBD1,TGCGCCAGCGGGCCGGACAGGGCAGGATATGGCTACACCTTC,CASGPDRAGYGYTF
NA,TRBJ2-6,TRBV14,NA,TGTGCCAGCAGCCACACACTATTTCCCGGGGCCAACGTCCTGACTTTC,CASSHTLFPGANVLTF
NA,TRBJ2-1,TRBV6-1,TRBD2,TGTGCCAGCAGTGAAGGGGGGCCCGGGACTAGCGGGAGGGGGCAGCAGTTCTTC,CASSEGGPGTSGRGQQFF
NA,TRBJ1-4,TRBV27,NA,TGTGCCAGCAGTTTAATCTACTCAGGGGAAGGGGAAAAACTGTTTTTT,CASSLIYSGEGEKLFF
NA,TRBJ2-3,TRBV21-1,NA,TGTGCCAGCACCCTTACAGATACGCAGTATTTT,CASTLTDTQYF
NA,TRBJ2-7,TRBV5-1,TRBD2,TGCGCCAGCAGCGGGACTAGCGGGTACGAGCAGTACTTC,CASSGTSGYEQYF
NA,TRBJ2-7,TRBV6-5,NA,TGTGCCAGCAGCCGGGACTCCAACTCCTACGAGCAGTACTTC,CASSRDSNSYEQYF
NA,TRBJ1-1,TRBV5-6,TRBD1,TGTGCCAGCAGCAGGGACAGGGGGAACACTGAAGCTTTCTTT,CASSRDRGNTEAFF
NA,TRBJ2-7,TRBV6-5,NA,TGTGCCAGCAGTATAACCCAGGCGACATACGAGCAGTACTTC,CASSITQATYEQYF
NA,TRBJ2-7,TRBV19,NA,TGTGCCAGTAGTATCGGGGACAAGACCTACGAGCAGTACTTC,CASSIGDKTYEQYF
NA,TRBJ2-2,TRBV6-4,NA,TGTGCCAGCAGTGACTCGCAGGGCGGGGAGCTGTTTTTT,CASSDSQGGELFF
NA,TRBJ1-1,TRBV27,NA,TGTGCCAGCAGTTGGCGCCAGGGGTATAACACTGAAGCTTTCTTT,CASSWRQGYNTEAFF